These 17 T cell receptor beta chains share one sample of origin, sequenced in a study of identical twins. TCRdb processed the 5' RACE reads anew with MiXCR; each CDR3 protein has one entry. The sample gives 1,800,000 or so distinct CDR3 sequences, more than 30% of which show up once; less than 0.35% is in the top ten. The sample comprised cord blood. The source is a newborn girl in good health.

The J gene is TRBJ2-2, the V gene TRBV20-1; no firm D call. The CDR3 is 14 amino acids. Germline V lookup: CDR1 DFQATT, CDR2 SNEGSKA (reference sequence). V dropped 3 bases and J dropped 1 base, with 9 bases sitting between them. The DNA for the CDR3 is TGCAGTGCTAGTGGTCTCCTGAACACCGGGGAGCTGTTTTTT. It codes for CSASGLLNTGELFF.

The CDR3 loop reads CASSFGQGSTYEQYF. Here the CDR3 DNA reads TGTGCCAGCAGCTTCGGACAGGGGTCAACCTACGAGCAGTACTTC. The rearrangement joins TRBV5-5 to TRBJ2-7; 9 positions match TRBD1. Unmatched junction bases numbered 5, after V lost 2 bases and J lost 2 bases. The CDR3 consists of 15 residues. The germline V gene has CDR1 SGHKS and CDR2 YYEKEE (reference sequence).

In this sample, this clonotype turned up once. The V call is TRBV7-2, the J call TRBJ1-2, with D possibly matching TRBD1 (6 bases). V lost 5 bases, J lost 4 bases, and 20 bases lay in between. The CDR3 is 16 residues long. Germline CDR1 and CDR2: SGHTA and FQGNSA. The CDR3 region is CASSPGVQGSSYGYTF. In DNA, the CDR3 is TGTGCCAGCAGCCCGGGGGTCCAGGGGTCTTCCTATGGCTACACCTTC.

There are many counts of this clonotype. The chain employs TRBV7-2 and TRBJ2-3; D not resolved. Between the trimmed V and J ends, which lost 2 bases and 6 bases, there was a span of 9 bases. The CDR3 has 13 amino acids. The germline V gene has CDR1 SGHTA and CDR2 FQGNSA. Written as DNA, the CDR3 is TGTGCCAGCAGCTTATCCCTAGTTGATACGCAGTATTTT. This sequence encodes CASSLSLVDTQYF.

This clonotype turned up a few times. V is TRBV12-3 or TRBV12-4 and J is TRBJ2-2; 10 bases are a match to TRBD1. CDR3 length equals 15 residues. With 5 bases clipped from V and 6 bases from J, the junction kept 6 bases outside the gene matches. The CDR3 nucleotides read TGTGCCAGCAGTATCCTCGGGACAGGGGCCGGGGAGCTGTTTTTT. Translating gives CASSILGTGAGELFF.

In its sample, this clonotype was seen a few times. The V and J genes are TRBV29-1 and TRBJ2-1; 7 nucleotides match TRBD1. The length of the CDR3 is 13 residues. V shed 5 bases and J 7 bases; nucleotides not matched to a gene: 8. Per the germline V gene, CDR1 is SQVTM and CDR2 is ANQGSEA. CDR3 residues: CSVSTGPPNEQFF. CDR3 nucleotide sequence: TGCAGCGTTTCGACAGGGCCTCCAAATGAGCAGTTCTTC.

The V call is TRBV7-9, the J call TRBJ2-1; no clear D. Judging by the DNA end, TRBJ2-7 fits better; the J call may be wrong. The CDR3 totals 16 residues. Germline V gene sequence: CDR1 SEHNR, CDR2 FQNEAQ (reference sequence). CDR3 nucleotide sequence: TGTGCCAGCAGTAACCCTGAGGCATCCTCCTACAATGAGCAGTACTTC. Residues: CASSNPEASSYNEQYF.

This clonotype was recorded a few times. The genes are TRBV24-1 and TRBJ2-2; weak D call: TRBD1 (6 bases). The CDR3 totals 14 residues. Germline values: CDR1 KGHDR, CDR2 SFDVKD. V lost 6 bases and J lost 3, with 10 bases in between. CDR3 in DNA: TGTGCCACCAGTCAGGGGCCTTACACCGGGGAGCTGTTTTTT. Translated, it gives CATSQGPYTGELFF.

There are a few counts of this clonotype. The DNA of the CDR3 is TGTGCCAGCAGCTTAGGGCTTCTAGACAATGAGCAGTTCTTC. Protein sequence: CASSLGLLDNEQFF. V is TRBV7-2 and J is TRBJ2-1, with no clear D. Trimming stripped 1 base from V and 5 bases from J, with 9 bases between. Germline V lookup: CDR1 SGHTA, CDR2 FQGNSA. This CDR3 contains 14 residues. Supplemented by reference TRBV7-2 and TRBJ2-1, the full variable domain reads GAGVSQSPSNKVTEKGKDVELRCDPISGHTALYWYRQSLGQGLEFLIYFQGNSAPDKSGLPSDRFSAERTGGSVSTLTIQRTQQEDSAVYLCASSLGLLDNEQFFGPGTRLTVL.

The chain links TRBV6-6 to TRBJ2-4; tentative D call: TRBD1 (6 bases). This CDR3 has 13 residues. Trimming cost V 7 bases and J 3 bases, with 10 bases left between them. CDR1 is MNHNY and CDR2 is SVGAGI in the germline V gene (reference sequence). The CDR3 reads CASNRDIKNIQYF. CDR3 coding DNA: TGTGCCAGCAACCGGGACATCAAAAACATTCAGTACTTC.

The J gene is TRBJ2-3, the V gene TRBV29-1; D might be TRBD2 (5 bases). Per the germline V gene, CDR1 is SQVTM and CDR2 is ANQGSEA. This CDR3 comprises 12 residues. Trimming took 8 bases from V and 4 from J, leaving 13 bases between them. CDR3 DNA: TGCAGCTCCCAGCTACTAGCAGATACGCAGTATTTT. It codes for CSSQLLADTQYF.

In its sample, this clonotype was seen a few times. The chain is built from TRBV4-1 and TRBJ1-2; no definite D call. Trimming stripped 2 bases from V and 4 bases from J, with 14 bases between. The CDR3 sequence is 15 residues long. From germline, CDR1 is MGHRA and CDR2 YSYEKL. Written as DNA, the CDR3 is TGCGCCAGCAGCCAATTCGGTAGTGTCGGCTATGGCTACACCTTC. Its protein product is CASSQFGSVGYGYTF.

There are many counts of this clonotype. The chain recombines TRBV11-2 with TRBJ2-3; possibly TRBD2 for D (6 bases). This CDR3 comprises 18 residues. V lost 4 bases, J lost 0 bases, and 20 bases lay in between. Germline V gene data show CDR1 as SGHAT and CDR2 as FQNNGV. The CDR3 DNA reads TGTGCCAGCAGCTCAGAGCTAAGCGGGCGTGCTAGCACAGATACGCAGTATTTT. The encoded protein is CASSSELSGRASTDTQYF.

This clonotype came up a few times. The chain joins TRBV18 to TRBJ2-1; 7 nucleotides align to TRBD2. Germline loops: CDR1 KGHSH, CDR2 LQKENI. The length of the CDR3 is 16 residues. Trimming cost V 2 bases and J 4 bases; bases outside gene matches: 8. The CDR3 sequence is CASSPVLARGYNEQFF. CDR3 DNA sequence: TGTGCCAGCTCACCAGTACTAGCGCGAGGATACAATGAGCAGTTCTTC.

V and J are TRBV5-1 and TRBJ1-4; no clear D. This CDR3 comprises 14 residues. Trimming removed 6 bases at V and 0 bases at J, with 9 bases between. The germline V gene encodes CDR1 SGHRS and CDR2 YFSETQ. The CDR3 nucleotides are TGCGCCAGCATCAACAGTGCAACTAATGAAAAACTGTTTTTT. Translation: CASINSATNEKLFF.

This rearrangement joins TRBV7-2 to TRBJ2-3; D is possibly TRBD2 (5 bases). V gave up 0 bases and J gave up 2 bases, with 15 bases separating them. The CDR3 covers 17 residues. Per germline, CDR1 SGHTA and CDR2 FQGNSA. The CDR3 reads CASSLADSMVVTDTQYF. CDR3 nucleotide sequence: TGTGCCAGCAGCTTAGCGGACTCCATGGTTGTCACAGATACGCAGTATTTT.

CDR3 sequence reads: CASSVGAGTSSYNEQFF. The DNA for the CDR3 is TGTGCCAGCAGCGTGGGCGCCGGGACTAGCTCCTACAATGAGCAGTTCTTC. V is TRBV9 and J is TRBJ2-1; 8 nucleotides line up with TRBD2. Germline V lookup: CDR1 SGDLS, CDR2 YYNGEE. This CDR3 is 17 amino acids long. V lost 2 bases and J lost 0; bases outside the gene matches: 7.